This TCR beta chain was captured by sequencing in a study of blood T cell repertoires in COVID-19 (dated by TCRdb to between 2020 and 2021). General notes on the study: Samples covering the acute and convalescent phases of COVID-19 were provided by collaborators in the United States, Italy and Spain. The samples were drawn from the first 160 participants of the ongoing ImmuneRACE study and from 950 to 1,500 subjects provided by 6 global collaborators. The repertoires were released in a freely available public database intended as a resource for research on the immune response to SARS-CoV-2. The prospective study material was composed of cDNA or gDNA derived from T cells, B-cell-depleted T cells, or PBMCs. Where available, HLA class I and class II types were taken from metadata supplied by the sample provider and were not determined by assay-based typing. The dataset comprised deeply sampled blood TCRbeta repertoires from subjects exposed to, actively infected with, or recovered from COVID-19. Sample metadata almost always included a de-identified subject ID, COVID-19 status, age in years and sex.

The germline V gene supplies CDR1 SGHVS and CDR2 FQNEAQ. The V end gives up 2 bases and the J end 0 bases, leaving 4 bases in the junction not matched to a gene. From its cysteine to its phenylalanine, the CDR3 spans 16 amino acids. Here the CDR3 DNA is all that survives: 48 bases in frame from base 1. In this sample, this clone turned up a few times. Its antigen specificity is not known. No base quality information exists; no much larger clone differs at one position. TCRbeta CDR3 regions were amplified from genomic DNA by means of the immunoSEQ Assay, a bias-controlled multiplex PCR. The authors processed their data as follows. Nucleated cell counts per sample were estimated from amplification of reference gene primers within the assay. Sequence reads were collapsed and filtered to measure the absolute abundance of every unique TCRbeta CDR3 rearrangement. For each sample, productive Simpson clonality was calculated by taking the square root of Simpson's diversity index across productive rearrangements. The immuneACCESS repertoire file appears here via TCRdb, limited to in-frame rearrangements. These files lack a portion of the clones; in checked studies, under half of the deficit traces to unresolved V genes, and the cause of the others is not known. V, J and clone size derive from that table, while D and trimming were established from the DNA sequence. This sample has some 160,000 clones in its table, and 83% of those were observed once. The ten largest make up 2% to 2.5% of the sample.

Paper-wide results and their limitations: The quantity of clinical and demographic metadata differed by source and by participant and was supplied without curation.

Each collaborating institution followed its own protocols to collect whole blood in K2EDTA tubes. For TCRbeta analysis, collaborators shipped samples in one of three forms: frozen whole blood, isolated PBMCs, or DNA extracted from either of those sample types. The sequence is built from TRBV7-8 and TRBJ2-1; 7 bases in the middle match TRBD2. The receptor was isolated from a woman of 80 years or more with acute or convalescent COVID-19. Sequenced sample: peripheral blood. The CDR3 protein: CASSLLSGTSYNEQFF. The nucleotide sequence reads TGTGCCAGCAGCTTACTGAGCGGGACCTCCTACAATGAGCAGTTCTTC.